This T cell receptor beta chain derives from a study of blood T cells in healthy people across ages. Study-wide results and caveats: When one million T cells were used, diversity estimates were thought to be underestimates. It was not possible, with unsorted PBMCs, to conclusively compare naive and antigen-experienced cells.

The V gene lost 4 bases and the J gene lost 2 bases, with 12 bases spanning the gap. There are 15 residues in the CDR3. The germline V gene has CDR1 MGHRA and CDR2 YSYEKL. As concerns this clonotype: What it binds is unknown.

Combining a sample-barcoded 5' primer with a J-beta primer mix, a second PCR ran for roughly 6 to 11 cycles. All samples gave at least 2.5 million CDR3-containing paired-end reads. MiXCR, run by TCRdb on the 5' RACE reads, gives a single entry per CDR3 protein. The repertoire holds over a million distinct CDR3 sequences, with approximately 60% as singletons. Total RNA extraction produced at least 5.5 micrograms (per sample) for the study. The sequencing input was blood. This receptor was taken from a man aged 18 to 29 in good health. The gene calls are TRBV4-1 and TRBJ2-1, with D perhaps TRBD1 or TRBD2 (5 bases each). CDR3 DNA sequence: TGCGCCAGCAGCCCGGGACCCATCCCCTACAATGAGCAGTTCTTC. Translated: CASSPGPIPYNEQFF.